The T cell receptor (beta chain) under discussion was sequenced for a study of CD8 T cells in Susac syndrome. The CDR3 is 14 amino acids. Unmatched junction bases numbered 11, after V lost 7 bases and J lost 8 bases. CD8+ and CD4+ T cells from blood underwent TCR beta sequencing. Stable or active relapsing-remitting multiple sclerosis, untreated and meeting revised McDonald criteria, defined the controls. When the RNA was reverse transcribed, random hexamers were used with an input of about 0.5 to 1 ug. Across 54 Vbeta and 13 Jbeta, immunoSEQ multiplex PCR amplified TCR beta CDR3. TCRdb passed the immunoSEQ multiplex PCR reads through MiXCR, listing each CDR3 protein once. The table includes around 200,000 distinct CDR3 sequences, approximately 95% detected once.

The clonotype was recovered from a human donor with multiple sclerosis. Sequenced: CD4+ T cells from PBMCs. The chain has TRBV12-3 or TRBV12-4 and TRBJ2-3; 8 nucleotides match TRBD2. The chain's CDR3 is CASTGTRAVGTQYF. The CDR3 DNA is TGTGCCAGCACTGGGACTAGAGCCGTAGGTACGCAGTATTTT.